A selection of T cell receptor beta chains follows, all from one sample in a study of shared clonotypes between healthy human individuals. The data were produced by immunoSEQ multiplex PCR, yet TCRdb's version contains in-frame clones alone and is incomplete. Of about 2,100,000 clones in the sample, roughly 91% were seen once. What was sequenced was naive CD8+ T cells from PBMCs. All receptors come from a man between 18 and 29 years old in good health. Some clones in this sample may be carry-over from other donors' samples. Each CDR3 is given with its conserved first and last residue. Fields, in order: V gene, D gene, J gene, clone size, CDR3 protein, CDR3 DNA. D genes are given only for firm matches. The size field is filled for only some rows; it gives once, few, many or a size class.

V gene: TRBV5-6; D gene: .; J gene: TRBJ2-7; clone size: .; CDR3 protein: CASSLRLSYEQYF; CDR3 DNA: TGTGCCAGCAGCTTGAGGCTCTCCTACGAGCAGTACTTC
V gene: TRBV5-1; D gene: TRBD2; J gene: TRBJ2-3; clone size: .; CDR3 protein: CASSLAFISGDSTDTQYF; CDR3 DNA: TGCGCCAGCAGCTTGGCCTTTATTAGCGGGGATAGCACAGATACGCAGTATTTT
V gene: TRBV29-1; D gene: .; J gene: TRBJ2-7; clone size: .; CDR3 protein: CSVRQNAYEQYF; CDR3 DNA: TGCAGCGTGCGGCAGAATGCCTACGAGCAGTACTTC
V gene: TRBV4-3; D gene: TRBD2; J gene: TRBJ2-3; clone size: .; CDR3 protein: CASSQELAGEADTQYF; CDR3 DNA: TGCGCCAGCAGCCAAGAACTAGCGGGAGAGGCAGATACGCAGTATTTT
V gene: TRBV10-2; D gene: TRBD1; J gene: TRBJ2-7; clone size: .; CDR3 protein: CASSDAGGAYEQYF; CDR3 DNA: TGCGCCAGCAGTGATGCAGGGGGCGCTTACGAGCAGTACTTC
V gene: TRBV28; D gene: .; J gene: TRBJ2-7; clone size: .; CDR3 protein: CASSLTVTYEQYF; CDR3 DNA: TGTGCCAGCAGTTTGACAGTAACCTACGAGCAGTACTTC
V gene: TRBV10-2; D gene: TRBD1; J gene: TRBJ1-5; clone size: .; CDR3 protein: CATQEGANQPQHF; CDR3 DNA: TGCGCCACCCAGGAGGGGGCGAATCAGCCCCAGCATTTT
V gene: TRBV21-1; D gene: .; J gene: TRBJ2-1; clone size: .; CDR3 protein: CASSKGPIGSSYNEQFF; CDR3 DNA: TGTGCCAGCAGCAAAGGCCCCATCGGGAGCTCCTACAATGAGCAGTTCTTC
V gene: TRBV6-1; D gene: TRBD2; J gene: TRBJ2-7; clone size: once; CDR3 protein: CASSVVWREGLKRLYEQYF; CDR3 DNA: TGTGCCAGCAGTGTAGTCTGGCGGGAGGGACTAAAACGACTCTACGAGCAGTACTTC
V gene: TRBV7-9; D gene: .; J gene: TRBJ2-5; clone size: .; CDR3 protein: CASSLVSDRETQYF; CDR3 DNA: TGTGCCAGCAGCTTAGTGTCTGACAGAGAGACCCAGTACTTC
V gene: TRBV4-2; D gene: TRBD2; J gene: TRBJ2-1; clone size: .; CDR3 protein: CASSQSLAGLDNEQFF; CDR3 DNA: TGTGCCAGCAGCCAATCCCTAGCGGGACTAGACAATGAGCAGTTCTTC
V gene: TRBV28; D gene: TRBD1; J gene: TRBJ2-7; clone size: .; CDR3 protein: CASSDGQAVNEQYF; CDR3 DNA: TGTGCCAGCAGTGACGGACAGGCGGTCAACGAGCAGTACTTC
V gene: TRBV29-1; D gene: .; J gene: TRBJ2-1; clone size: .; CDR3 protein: CSVKTAKLSYNEQFF; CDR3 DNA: TGCAGCGTTAAGACTGCTAAGCTTTCCTACAATGAGCAGTTCTTC
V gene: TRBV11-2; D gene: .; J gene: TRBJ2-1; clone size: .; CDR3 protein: CASSGGLRRANEQFF; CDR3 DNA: TGTGCCAGCAGCGGAGGACTAAGGAGAGCCAATGAGCAGTTCTTC
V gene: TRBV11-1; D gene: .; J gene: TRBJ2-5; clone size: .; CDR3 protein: CASSLALQETQYF; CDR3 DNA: TGTGCCAGCAGCTTAGCCCTGCAAGAGACCCAGTACTTC
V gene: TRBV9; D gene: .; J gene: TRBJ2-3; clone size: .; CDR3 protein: CASSPPERGDTQYF; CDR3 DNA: TGTGCCAGCAGCCCACCCGAGCGCGGAGATACGCAGTATTTT
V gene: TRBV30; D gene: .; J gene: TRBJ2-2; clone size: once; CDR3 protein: CAWSVRGGELFF; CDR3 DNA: TGTGCCTGGAGTGTAAGGGGCGGGGAGCTGTTTTTT
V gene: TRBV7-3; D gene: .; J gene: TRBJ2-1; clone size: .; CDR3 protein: CASSLGGLNEQFF; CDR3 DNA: TGTGCCAGCAGCTTAGGTGGTCTCAATGAGCAGTTCTTC
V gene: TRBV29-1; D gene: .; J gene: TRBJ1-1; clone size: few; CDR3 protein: CSAGLMNTEAFF; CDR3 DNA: TGCAGCGCGGGACTGATGAACACTGAAGCTTTCTTT
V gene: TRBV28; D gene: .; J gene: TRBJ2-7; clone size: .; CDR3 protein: CASSLIFGSYEQYF; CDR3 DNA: TGTGCCAGCAGTTTGATTTTCGGGTCCTACGAGCAGTACTTC